This T cell receptor beta chain appears in the sequencing data of a study of blood T cells in healthy people across ages. This CDR3 spans 12 amino acids. Germline loops: CDR1 DFQATT, CDR2 SNEGSKA (reference sequence). The J segment lost 13 bases and the V segment lost 6 bases, leaving 13 bases of the junction unmatched. Per sample, at least 5 micrograms of total RNA were extracted. The use of a sample-barcoded 5' primer and a J-beta primer mix characterized a second PCR of about 7 to 12 cycles. With 12 random nucleotides, a template-switch adaptor tagged each individual cDNA molecule. One entry per CDR3 protein, called by TCRdb with MiXCR from the 5' RACE reads. This table holds approximately 900,000 distinct CDR3 sequences, 48% found once.

Sequencing was carried out using blood. This TCR was sampled from a young man in good health. The chain carries TRBV20-1 and TRBJ2-5; 8 bases agree with TRBD1. The chain's CDR3 is CSANPPGQVLYF. The DNA for the CDR3 is TGCAGTGCCAACCCTCCGGGACAGGTTCTGTACTTC.